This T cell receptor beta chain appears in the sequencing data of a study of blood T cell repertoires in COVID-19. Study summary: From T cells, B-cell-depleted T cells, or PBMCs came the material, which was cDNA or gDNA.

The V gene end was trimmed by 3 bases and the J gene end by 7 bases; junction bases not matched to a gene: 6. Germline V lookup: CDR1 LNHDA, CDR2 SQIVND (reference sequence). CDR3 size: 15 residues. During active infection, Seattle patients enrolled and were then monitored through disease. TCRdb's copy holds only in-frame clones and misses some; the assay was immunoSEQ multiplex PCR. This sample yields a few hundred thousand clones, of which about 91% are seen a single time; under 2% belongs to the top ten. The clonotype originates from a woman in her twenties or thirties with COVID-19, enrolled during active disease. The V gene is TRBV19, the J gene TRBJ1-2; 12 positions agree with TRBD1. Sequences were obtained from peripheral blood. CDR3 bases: TGTGCCAGTAGTATGAGGGGACAGGGGGCGTTTGGCTACACCTTC. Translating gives CASSMRGQGAFGYTF.